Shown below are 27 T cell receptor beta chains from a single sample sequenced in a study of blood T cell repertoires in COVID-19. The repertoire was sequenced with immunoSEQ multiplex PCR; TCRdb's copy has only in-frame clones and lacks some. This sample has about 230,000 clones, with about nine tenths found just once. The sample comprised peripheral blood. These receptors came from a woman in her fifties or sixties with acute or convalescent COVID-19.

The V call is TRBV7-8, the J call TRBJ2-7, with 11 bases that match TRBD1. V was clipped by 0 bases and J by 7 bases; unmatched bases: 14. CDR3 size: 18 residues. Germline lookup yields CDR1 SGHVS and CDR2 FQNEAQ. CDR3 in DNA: TGTGCCAGCAGCTTAGCTTATAAGGACAGGGGGCAAGCTAGGGAGCAGTACTTC. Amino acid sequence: CASSLAYKDRGQAREQYF. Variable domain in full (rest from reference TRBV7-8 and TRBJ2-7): GAGVSQSPRYKVAKRGQDVALRCDPISGHVSLFWYQQALGQGPEFLTYFQNEAQLDKSGLPSDRFFAERPEGSVSTLKIQRTQQEDSAVYLCASSLAYKDRGQAREQYFGPGTRLTVT.

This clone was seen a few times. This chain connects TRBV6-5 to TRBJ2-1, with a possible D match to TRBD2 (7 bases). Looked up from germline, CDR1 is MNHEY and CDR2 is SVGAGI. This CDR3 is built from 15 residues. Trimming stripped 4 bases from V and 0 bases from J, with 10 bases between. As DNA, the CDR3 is TGTGCCAGCAGTTCCCGGGGGGCCTCCTACAATGAGCAGTTCTTC. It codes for CASSSRGASYNEQFF.

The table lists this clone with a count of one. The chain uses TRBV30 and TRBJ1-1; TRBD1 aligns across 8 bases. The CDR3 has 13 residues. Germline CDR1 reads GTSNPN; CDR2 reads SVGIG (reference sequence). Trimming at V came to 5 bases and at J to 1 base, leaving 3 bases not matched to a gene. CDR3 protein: CAWGQGPNTEAFF. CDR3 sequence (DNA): TGTGCCTGGGGACAGGGTCCGAACACTGAAGCTTTCTTT. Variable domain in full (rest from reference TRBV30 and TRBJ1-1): SQTIHQWPATLVQPVGSPLSLECTVEGTSNPNLYWYRQAAGRGLQLLFYSVGIGQISSEVPQNLSASRPQDRQFILSSKKLLLSDSGFYLCAWGQGPNTEAFFGQGTRLTVV.

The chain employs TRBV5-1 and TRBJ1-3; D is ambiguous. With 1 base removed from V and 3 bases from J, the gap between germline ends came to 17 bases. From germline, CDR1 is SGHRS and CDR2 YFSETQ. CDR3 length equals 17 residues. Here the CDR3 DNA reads TGCGCCAGCAGCTTGACCTCTCTCCAGGTTGGTGGAAACACCATATATTTT. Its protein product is CASSLTSLQVGGNTIYF.

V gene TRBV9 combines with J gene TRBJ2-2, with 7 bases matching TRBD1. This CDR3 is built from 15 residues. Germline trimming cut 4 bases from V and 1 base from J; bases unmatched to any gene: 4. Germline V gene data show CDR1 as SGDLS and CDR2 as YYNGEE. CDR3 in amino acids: CASSPQGVNTGELFF. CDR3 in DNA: TGTGCCAGCAGCCCCCAGGGGGTGAACACCGGGGAGCTGTTTTTT.

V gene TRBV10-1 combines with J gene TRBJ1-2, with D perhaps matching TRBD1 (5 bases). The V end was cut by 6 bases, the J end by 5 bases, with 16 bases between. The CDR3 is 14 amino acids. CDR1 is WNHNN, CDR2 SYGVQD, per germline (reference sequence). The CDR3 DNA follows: TGCGCCAGCAGCCAAACAGGCCTGCCTTATGGCTACACCTTC. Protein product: CASSQTGLPYGYTF.

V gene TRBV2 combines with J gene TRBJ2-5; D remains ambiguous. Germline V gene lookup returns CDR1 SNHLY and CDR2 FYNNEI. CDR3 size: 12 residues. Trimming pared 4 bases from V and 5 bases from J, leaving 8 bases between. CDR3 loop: CASSAGAETQYF. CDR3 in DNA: TGTGCCAGCAGTGCAGGTGCCGAGACCCAGTACTTC.

The CDR3 DNA follows: TGTGCCAGCAAAGACAGGACACGCACTGAAGCTTTCTTT. Residues: CASKDRTRTEAFF. The chain links TRBV6-5 to TRBJ1-1; D is possibly TRBD1 (6 bases). V was shortened by 7 bases and J by 4 bases, with 13 bases between the two germline ends. Germline values: CDR1 MNHEY, CDR2 SVGAGI. This CDR3 spans 13 amino acids.

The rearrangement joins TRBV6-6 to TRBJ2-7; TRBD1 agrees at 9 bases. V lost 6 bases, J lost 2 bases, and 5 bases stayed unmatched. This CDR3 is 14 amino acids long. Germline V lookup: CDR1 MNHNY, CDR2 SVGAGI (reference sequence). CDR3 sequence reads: CASRTGGDPYEQYF. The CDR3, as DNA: TGTGCCAGCAGAACAGGGGGCGACCCCTACGAGCAGTACTTC.

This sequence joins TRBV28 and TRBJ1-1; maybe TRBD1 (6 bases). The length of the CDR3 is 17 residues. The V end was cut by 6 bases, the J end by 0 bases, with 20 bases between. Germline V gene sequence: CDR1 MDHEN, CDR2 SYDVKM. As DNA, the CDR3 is TGTGCCAGCAGAGACCAACAGGGAGGGGGGATGAACACTGAAGCTTTCTTT. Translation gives CASRDQQGGGMNTEAFF.

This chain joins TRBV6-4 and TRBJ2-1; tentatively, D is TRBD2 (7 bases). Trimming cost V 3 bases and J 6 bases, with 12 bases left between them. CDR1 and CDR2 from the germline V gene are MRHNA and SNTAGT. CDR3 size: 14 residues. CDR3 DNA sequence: TGTGCCAGCAGTGAGCGGGGGCGTCCCAATGAGCAGTTCTTC. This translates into CASSERGRPNEQFF.

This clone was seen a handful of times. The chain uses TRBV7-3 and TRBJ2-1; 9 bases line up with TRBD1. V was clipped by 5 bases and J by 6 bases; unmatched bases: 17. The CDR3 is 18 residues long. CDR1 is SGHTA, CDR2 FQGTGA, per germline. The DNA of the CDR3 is TGTGCCAGCAGCAACGGACAGGGGCGCCCCGCCAAAGGCAATGAGCAGTTCTTC. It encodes CASSNGQGRPAKGNEQFF.

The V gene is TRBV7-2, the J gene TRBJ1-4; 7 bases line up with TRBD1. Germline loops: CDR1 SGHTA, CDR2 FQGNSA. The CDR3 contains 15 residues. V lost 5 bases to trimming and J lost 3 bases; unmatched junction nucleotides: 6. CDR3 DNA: TGTGCCAGCAGCCCGTCGGGACAGTCTAATGAAAAACTGTTTTTT. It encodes CASSPSGQSNEKLFF.

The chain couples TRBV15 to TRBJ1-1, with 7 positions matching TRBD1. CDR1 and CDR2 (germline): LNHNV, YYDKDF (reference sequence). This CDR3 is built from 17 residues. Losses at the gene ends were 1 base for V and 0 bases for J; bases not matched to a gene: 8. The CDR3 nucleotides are TGTGCCACCAGCAGAGGACAGGGTTCCGTCATGAACACTGAAGCTTTCTTT. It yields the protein CATSRGQGSVMNTEAFF.

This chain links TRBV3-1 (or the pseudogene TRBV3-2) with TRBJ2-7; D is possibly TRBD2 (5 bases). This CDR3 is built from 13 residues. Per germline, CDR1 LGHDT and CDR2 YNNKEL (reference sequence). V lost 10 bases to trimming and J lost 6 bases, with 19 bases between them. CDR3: CAISPTRSGEQYF. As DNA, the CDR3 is TGTGCCATTTCACCCACTAGATCGGGCGAGCAGTACTTC.

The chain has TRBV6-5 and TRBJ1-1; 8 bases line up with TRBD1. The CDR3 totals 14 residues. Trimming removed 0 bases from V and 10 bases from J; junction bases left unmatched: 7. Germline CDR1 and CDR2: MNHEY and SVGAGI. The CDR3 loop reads CASSYSTTGGRAFF. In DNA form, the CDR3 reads TGTGCCAGCAGTTACTCTACCACAGGGGGAAGAGCTTTCTTT.

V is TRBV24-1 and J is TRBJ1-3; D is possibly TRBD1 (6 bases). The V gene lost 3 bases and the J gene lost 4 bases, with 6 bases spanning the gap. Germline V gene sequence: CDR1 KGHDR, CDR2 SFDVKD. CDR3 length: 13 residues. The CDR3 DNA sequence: TGTGCCACCAGTGATGGGACAGGAAACACCATATATTTT. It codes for CATSDGTGNTIYF.

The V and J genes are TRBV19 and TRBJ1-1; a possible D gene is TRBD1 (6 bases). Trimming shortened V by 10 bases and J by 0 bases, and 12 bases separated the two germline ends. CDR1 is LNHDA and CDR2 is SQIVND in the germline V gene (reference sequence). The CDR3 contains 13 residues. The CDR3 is CATRTVLNTEAFF. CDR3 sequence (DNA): TGTGCCACCCGGACAGTGTTGAACACTGAAGCTTTCTTT.

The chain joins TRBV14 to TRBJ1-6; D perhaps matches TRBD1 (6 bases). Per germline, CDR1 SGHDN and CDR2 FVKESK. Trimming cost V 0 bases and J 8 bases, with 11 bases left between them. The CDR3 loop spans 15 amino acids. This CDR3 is CASSQDRGWYSPLHF. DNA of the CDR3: TGTGCCAGCAGCCAAGACAGGGGCTGGTATTCACCCCTCCACTTT.

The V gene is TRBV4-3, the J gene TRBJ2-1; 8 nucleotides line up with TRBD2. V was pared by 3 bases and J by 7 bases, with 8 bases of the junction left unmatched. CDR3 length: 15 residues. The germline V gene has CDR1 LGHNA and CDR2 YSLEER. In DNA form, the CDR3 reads TGCGCCAGCAGCCACCAGACTAGCGCCACGAATGAGCAGTTCTTC. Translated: CASSHQTSATNEQFF.

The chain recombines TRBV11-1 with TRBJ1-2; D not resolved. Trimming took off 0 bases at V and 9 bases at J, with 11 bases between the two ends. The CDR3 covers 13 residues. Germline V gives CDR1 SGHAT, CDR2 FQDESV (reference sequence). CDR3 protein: CASSLADSARYTF. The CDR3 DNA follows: TGTGCCAGCAGCTTAGCGGACTCAGCGCGCTACACCTTC.

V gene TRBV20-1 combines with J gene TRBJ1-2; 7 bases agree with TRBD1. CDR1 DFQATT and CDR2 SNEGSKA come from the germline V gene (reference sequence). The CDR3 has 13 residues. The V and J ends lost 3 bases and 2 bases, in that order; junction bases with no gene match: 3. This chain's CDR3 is CSASPRGNYGYTF. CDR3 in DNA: TGCAGTGCTAGTCCCAGGGGGAACTATGGCTACACCTTC.

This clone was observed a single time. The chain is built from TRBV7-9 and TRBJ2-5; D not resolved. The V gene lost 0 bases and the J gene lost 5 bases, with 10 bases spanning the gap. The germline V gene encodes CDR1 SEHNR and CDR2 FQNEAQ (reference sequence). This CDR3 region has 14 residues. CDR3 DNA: TGTGCCAGCAGCTTAGCCTTGGGCCGGGAGACCCAGTACTTC. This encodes CASSLALGRETQYF.

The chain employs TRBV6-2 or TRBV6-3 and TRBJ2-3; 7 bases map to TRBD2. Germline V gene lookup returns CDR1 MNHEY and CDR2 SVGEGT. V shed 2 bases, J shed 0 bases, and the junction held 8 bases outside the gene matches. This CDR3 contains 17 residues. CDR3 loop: CASSYSPLAASTDTQYF. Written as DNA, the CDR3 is TGTGCCAGCAGTTACAGCCCGCTAGCGGCTAGCACAGATACGCAGTATTTT.

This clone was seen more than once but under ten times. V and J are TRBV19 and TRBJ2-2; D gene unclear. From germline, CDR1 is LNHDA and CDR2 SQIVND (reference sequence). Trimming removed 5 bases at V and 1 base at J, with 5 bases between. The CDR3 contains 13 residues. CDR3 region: CASSSRNTGELFF. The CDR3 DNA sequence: TGTGCCAGTAGTTCGCGGAACACCGGGGAGCTGTTTTTT.

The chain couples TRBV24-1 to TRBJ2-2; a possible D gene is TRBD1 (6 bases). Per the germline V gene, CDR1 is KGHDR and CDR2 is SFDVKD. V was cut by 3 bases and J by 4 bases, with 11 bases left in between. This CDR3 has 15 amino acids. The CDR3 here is CATSDPGTLTGELFF. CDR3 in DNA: TGTGCCACCAGTGATCCCGGGACACTCACCGGGGAGCTGTTTTTT.

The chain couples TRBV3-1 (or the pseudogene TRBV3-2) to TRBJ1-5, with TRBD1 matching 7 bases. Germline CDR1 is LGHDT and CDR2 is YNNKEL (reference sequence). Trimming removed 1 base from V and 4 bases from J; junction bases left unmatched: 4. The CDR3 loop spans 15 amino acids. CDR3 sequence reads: CASSQGTGGNQPQHF. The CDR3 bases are TGTGCCAGCAGCCAAGGGACAGGTGGGAATCAGCCCCAGCATTTT.